Listed below are T cell receptor beta chains from one sample, sequenced in a study of blood T cell repertoires in COVID-19. TCRdb's table, derived via immunoSEQ multiplex PCR, lists solely in-frame clones and lacks some. The data hold a few hundred thousand clones, with over 75% observed a single time. Input material: PBMCs or T cells enriched from blood (not recorded which). The origin of the receptors is a man aged 18 to 30 who had recovered from COVID-19. The CDR3 runs from the conserved cysteine through the conserved F or W. A D gene is named only where the DNA matches it firmly. Clone size is stated in some rows and not others, as once, few, many or a class when expanded.

d_call	v_call	j_call	clone_size	cdr3_aa	cdr3_nt
-	TRBV20-1	TRBJ2-7	-	CSATDTYPYEQYF	TGCAGTGCTACTGACACCTATCCCTACGAGCAGTACTTC
TRBD1	TRBV10-3	TRBJ2-1	-	CAISGTGTGDEQFF	TGTGCCATCAGTGGGACAGGGACGGGTGATGAGCAGTTCTTC
-	TRBV5-4	TRBJ1-2	-	CASSLSSRSYGYTF	TGTGCCAGCAGCTTGTCATCACGGAGTTATGGCTACACCTTC
-	TRBV4-2	TRBJ1-1	few	CASSQETSMNTEAFF	TGTGCCAGCAGCCAAGAGACTTCCATGAACACTGAAGCTTTCTTT
TRBD1	TRBV7-6	TRBJ2-3	once	CASSRRAGGGTDTQYF	TGTGCCAGCTCCCGGAGGGCAGGGGGCGGCACAGATACGCAGTATTTT
TRBD1	TRBV27	TRBJ1-6	once	CASSYTYGRDRVGSYNSPLHF	TGTGCCAGCAGTTATACATACGGCCGGGACAGGGTTGGCTCCTATAATTCACCCCTCCACTTT
-	TRBV9	TRBJ2-1	-	CASSVDQGTYNEQFF	TGTGCCAGCAGCGTAGACCAGGGGACATACAATGAGCAGTTCTTC
-	TRBV20-1	TRBJ2-1	-	CSASRENEQFF	TGCAGTGCCAGTCGGGAAAACGAGCAGTTCTTC
TRBD2	TRBV5-4	TRBJ2-3	-	CASSLTSGSSDTQYF	TGTGCCAGCAGCTTGACTAGCGGGAGCTCGGATACGCAGTATTTT
-	TRBV18	TRBJ1-2	-	CASSPNWGSEYGYTF	TGTGCCAGCTCCCCTAATTGGGGCAGCGAATATGGCTACACCTTC
-	TRBV5-1	TRBJ2-3	few	CASSPPGDPSTDTQYF	TGCGCCAGCAGCCCCCCAGGGGACCCTTCCACAGATACGCAGTATTTT
-	TRBV6-2/TRBV6-3	TRBJ1-1	-	CASSYVQTFSHDAFF	TGTGCCAGCAGTTACGTCCAGACTTTTAGCCATGATGCTTTCTTT
-	TRBV19	TRBJ2-1	-	CASSRGFSGSGYNEQFF	TGTGCCAGTAGTCGGGGTTTTTCGGGAAGTGGCTACAATGAGCAGTTCTTC
TRBD1	TRBV15	TRBJ2-1	-	CATSRRVQGAEQFF	TGTGCCACCAGCCGCAGGGTCCAGGGGGCTGAGCAGTTCTTC
-	TRBV10-3	TRBJ1-1	-	CAINPQENTEAFF	TGTGCCATCAACCCACAGGAAAACACTGAAGCTTTCTTT
TRBD1	TRBV7-3	TRBJ2-1	-	CASSLTGQGGNEQFF	TGTGCCAGCAGCTTAACGGGACAGGGAGGGAATGAGCAGTTCTTC
TRBD1	TRBV18	TRBJ2-7	once	CASSPRPVSGQGQTEQYF	TGTGCCAGCTCACCCCGCCCCGTTTCCGGACAGGGGCAAACCGAGCAGTACTTC
TRBD2	TRBV2	TRBJ2-2	-	CASSGQAGPTGELFF	TGTGCCAGCAGTGGCCAAGCGGGGCCCACCGGGGAGCTGTTTTTT
TRBD1	TRBV6-2/TRBV6-3	TRBJ2-2	-	CASSNHGTGGYTGELFF	TGTGCCAGCAGTAATCATGGGACAGGGGGCTACACCGGGGAGCTGTTTTTT
TRBD1	TRBV4-1	TRBJ1-1	-	CASSQGAGQGVTEAFF	TGCGCCAGCAGCCAGGGGGCCGGACAGGGAGTGACTGAAGCTTTCTTT
-	TRBV6-5	TRBJ1-6	-	CASSYQTPQGSPLHF	TGTGCCAGCAGTTACCAAACACCCCAGGGTTCACCCCTCCACTTT
-	TRBV4-2	TRBJ1-2	once	CASSQDMGAGIYGYTF	TGTGCCAGCAGCCAAGATATGGGGGCAGGGATCTATGGCTACACCTTC
-	TRBV10-3	TRBJ2-7	-	CAISEKAGLRGEAYEQYF	TGTGCCATCAGTGAGAAGGCGGGACTCAGGGGGGAGGCCTACGAGCAGTACTTC
-	TRBV7-3	TRBJ2-1	-	CASSLRDYNEQFF	TGTGCCAGCAGCTTACGGGACTACAATGAGCAGTTCTTC
-	TRBV7-6	TRBJ2-1	-	CASSLVIPTRTDYNEQFF	TGTGCCAGCAGCTTAGTAATCCCCACCAGGACAGATTACAATGAGCAGTTCTTC
-	TRBV11-2	TRBJ2-7	-	CASSLTPGESYEQYF	TGTGCCAGCAGCCTTACCCCGGGGGAATCCTACGAGCAGTACTTC
TRBD1	TRBV18	TRBJ1-4	-	CASSPPRTGAEKLFF	TGTGCCAGCTCACCACCGAGGACAGGGGCTGAAAAACTGTTTTTT
TRBD1	TRBV24-1	TRBJ2-2	-	CATSALSSGQGVTGELFF	TGTGCCACCAGTGCGCTCTCTTCGGGACAGGGGGTAACCGGGGAGCTGTTTTTT
-	TRBV3-1/TRBV3-2	TRBJ1-5	few	CASSQDGAGVQPQHF	TGTGCCAGCAGCCAAGATGGGGCAGGGGTTCAGCCCCAGCATTTT
TRBD1	TRBV5-1	TRBJ1-2	-	CASSVATGGDGYTF	TGCGCCAGCAGCGTAGCTACAGGGGGCGATGGCTACACCTTC
TRBD2	TRBV5-6	TRBJ2-1	-	CASSSLAGGTHNEQFF	TGTGCCAGCAGCTCCTTAGCGGGAGGAACCCACAATGAGCAGTTCTTC
TRBD1	TRBV7-9	TRBJ2-3	-	CASSPGTGGTDTQYF	TGTGCCAGCAGCCCTGGGACAGGGGGCACAGATACGCAGTATTTT
TRBD1	TRBV30	TRBJ1-2	-	CAWREGQGGGYTF	TGTGCCTGGAGGGAAGGACAGGGAGGAGGCTACACCTTC
TRBD1	TRBV7-8	TRBJ1-5	once	CASSYRQGTGQPQHF	TGTGCCAGCAGCTACCGACAGGGGACGGGTCAGCCCCAGCATTTT
TRBD1	TRBV18	TRBJ1-1	-	CASSPFGTDTNTEAFF	TGTGCCAGCTCACCCTTCGGGACAGACACGAACACTGAAGCTTTCTTT
-	TRBV6-5	TRBJ1-4	-	CASSLRGFNEKLFF	TGTGCCAGCAGTTTAAGGGGGTTTAATGAAAAACTGTTTTTT
-	TRBV2	TRBJ2-5	-	CASKRATQGETQYF	TGTGCCAGCAAGCGGGCTACCCAGGGAGAGACCCAGTACTTC
TRBD1	TRBV6-2/TRBV6-3	TRBJ2-7	once	CASSPGGSNYEQYF	TGTGCCAGCAGTCCAGGGGGCAGTAACTACGAGCAGTACTTC
-	TRBV10-1	TRBJ1-2	once	CASSPEGFDGYTF	TGCGCCAGCAGTCCGGAGGGTTTCGATGGCTACACCTTC
TRBD2	TRBV11-3	TRBJ2-1	-	CASSFRGAGDRREQFF	TGTGCCAGCAGCTTTAGGGGTGCGGGAGATCGGCGTGAGCAGTTCTTC
-	TRBV5-1	TRBJ1-2	-	CASSTQGDDGYTF	TGCGCCAGCAGCACTCAGGGTGACGATGGCTACACCTTC